This T cell receptor (beta chain) was recovered during a study of T cell responses to AZD1222 COVID-19 vaccine. Repertoires were generated with immunoSEQ multiplex PCR, while TCRdb's copy carries only in-frame clones and drops some. In the table there are 250,000 to 300,000 clones, approximately 94% of which are singletons. Trimming took 2 bases from V and 1 from J; bases not matched to a gene: 2. Germline CDR1 and CDR2: LGHNA and YSLEER. The CDR3 covers 17 residues. Remarks on this clone: Its antigen is currently unknown.

Both about-4-week and about-12-week second-dose recipients were combined. General observations from the study: Spike-specific TCR breadth and depth both grew after two AZD1222 doses. CD4 TCRs associated with vaccination spanned spike, dominating at 160-218 and 743-854. Females outnumbered males among donors, who were mostly white British; clonal diversity was possibly underestimated.

The sample in question was peripheral blood, obtained 28 days after the second AZD1222 dose. The J gene is TRBJ2-2, the V gene TRBV4-3; 12 positions match TRBD2. This receptor was taken from an adult who received the AZD1222 COVID-19 vaccine. The chain's CDR3 is CASSQRTSGVNTGELFF. CDR3 in DNA: TGCGCCAGCAGCCAACGGACTAGCGGGGTGAACACCGGGGAGCTGTTTTTT.